A selection of T cell receptor beta chains follows, all from one sample in a study of T cells in Graves' hyperthyroidism and ophthalmopathy. TCRdb re-called the multiplex PCR reads through MiXCR, storing one row per CDR3 protein. The table lists approximately 600,000 distinct CDR3 sequences, more than 13% of them singletons, with less than 9% in the top ten. The material sequenced was blood. These receptors came from a woman under 30 with Graves' ophthalmopathy. The CDR3 runs from the conserved cysteine through the conserved F or W. A D gene is named only where the DNA matches it firmly. The size field is filled for only some rows; it gives once, few, many or a size class.

clone_size d_call j_call v_call cdr3_aa cdr3_nt
NA NA TRBJ1-6 TRBV5-4 CASSLGRGGNSPLHF TGTGCCAGCAGCTTGGGAAGGGGTGGAAATTCACCCCTCCACTTT
NA TRBD2 TRBJ2-5 TRBV6-1 CASSFYRTSGTQETQYF TGTGCCAGCAGCTTCTACAGGACTAGCGGGACCCAAGAGACCCAGTACTTC
NA NA TRBJ1-4 TRBV4-2 CASSPQGRQGEKLFF TGTGCCAGCAGCCCACAAGGCCGGCAGGGTGAAAAACTGTTTTTT
many NA TRBJ1-3 TRBV2 CASRSRGSGNTIYF TGTGCCAGCAGGTCCCGGGGGTCTGGAAACACCATATATTTT
many NA TRBJ1-4 TRBV7-2 CASSLRRIGNEKLFF TGTGCCAGCAGCTTAAGGCGGATAGGGAACGAAAAACTGTTTTTT
few NA TRBJ2-7 TRBV19 CASSTAGTYSYEQYF TGTGCCAGTAGTACCGCCGGGACTTACTCCTACGAGCAGTACTTC
NA TRBD1 TRBJ1-2 TRBV20-1 CSVRATSTGGYAGYTF TGCAGTGTTAGAGCCACCTCGACAGGGGGTTATGCTGGCTACACCTTC
NA TRBD2 TRBJ2-7 TRBV4-3 CASSQGGLAGKYEQYF TGCGCCAGCAGCCAAGGGGGCCTAGCGGGCAAATACGAGCAGTACTTC
many TRBD1 TRBJ2-5 TRBV3-1 CASSQGDRDTQETQYF TGTGCCAGCAGCCAAGGGGACAGGGATACCCAAGAGACCCAGTACTTC
few TRBD1 TRBJ1-2 TRBV27 CASSSYQGVNGYTF TGTGCCAGCAGTTCGTACCAGGGGGTGAATGGCTACACCTTC
NA TRBD1 TRBJ2-7 TRBV18 CASSPPQGASTSYEQYF TGTGCCAGCTCACCCCCTCAGGGGGCGAGTACGTCCTACGAGCAGTACTTC
many NA TRBJ1-1 TRBV7-8 CASSHRAVAFF TGTGCCAGCAGCCATAGGGCCGTAGCTTTCTTT
many NA TRBJ2-3 TRBV27 CASSLRAGRGTQYF TGTGCCAGCAGTTTAAGGGCAGGGAGAGGTACGCAGTATTTT
many NA TRBJ2-7 TRBV7-2 CASSSEGGNTYEQYF TGTGCCAGCAGCTCTGAAGGTGGGAATACCTACGAGCAGTACTTC
many NA TRBJ2-7 TRBV2 CASSPTGTSYEQYF TGTGCCAGCAGTCCGACCGGGACCTCCTACGAGCAGTACTTC
many NA TRBJ2-7 TRBV7-2 CASSPRRFSYEQYF TGTGCCAGCAGCCCACGAAGATTTAGCTACGAGCAGTACTTC
NA TRBD2 TRBJ2-5 TRBV27 CASQAAGQETQYF TGTGCCTCACAGGCAGCGGGACAAGAGACCCAGTACTTC
few TRBD2 TRBJ2-7 TRBV13 CASSPTGGTSLAYEQYF TGTGCCAGCAGCCCCACCGGCGGGACTAGTCTAGCCTACGAGCAGTACTTC
many NA TRBJ2-4 TRBV19 CASMDVGLTKNIQYF TGTGCCAGTATGGATGTAGGCCTTACCAAAAACATTCAGTACTTC
many TRBD1 TRBJ1-2 TRBV7-8 CASSLEWTGHYGYTF TGTGCCAGCAGCTTAGAATGGACAGGCCACTATGGCTACACCTTC
many TRBD1 TRBJ1-6 TRBV7-9 CASSFTTPRRQGNSPLHF TGTGCCAGCAGCTTTACCACCCCCCGACGACAGGGTAATTCACCCCTCCACTTT
NA NA TRBJ2-5 TRBV28 CASRPSLRAGHNF TGTGCCAGCAGACCATCTTTAAGGGCGGGACACAACTTC